The text below deals with one T cell receptor beta chain. Its antigen is not identified. This entry comes from a study of cytomegalovirus exposure and HLA in healthy donors. The germline V gene encodes CDR1 MNHNS and CDR2 SASEGT. This CDR3 region has 15 residues. V was shortened by 7 bases and J by 0 bases, with 13 bases between the two germline ends. In the PCR, 60 Vbeta and 13 Jbeta primers were used. Sequencing was performed with immunoSEQ multiplex PCR; in TCRdb, only in-frame clones are kept and a portion is missing. The repertoire holds about 82,000 clones, with approximately 81% as singletons. Broader study findings: According to reports, the classifier identified cytomegalovirus status with high specificity and sensitivity. Cytomegalovirus association was listed for roughly 160 TCR beta chains.

J is TRBJ1-3 and V is TRBV6-1; D remains ambiguous. This TCR was sampled from a woman aged 45-59 years in good health and CMV-seropositive. Input material: PBMCs. The CDR3 region is CASISSPSSGNTIYF. Here the CDR3 DNA reads TGTGCCAGCATTTCCAGTCCTAGCTCTGGAAACACCATATATTTT.